These 19 T cell receptor beta chains share one sample of origin, sequenced in a study of CD8 T cells in Susac syndrome. The RNA input was roughly 0.45 to 1 ug, and it was reverse transcribed with random hexamers. Each CDR3 protein gets one entry after TCRdb re-called the immunoSEQ multiplex PCR reads with MiXCR. The sample holds a few hundred thousand distinct CDR3 sequences, around 85% seen once. Sequencing was carried out using CD8+ T cells from PBMCs. The receptors come from a human donor with multiple sclerosis.

This rearrangement joins TRBV20-1 to TRBJ2-1, with 10 bases identical to TRBD2. CDR3 size: 14 residues. The V segment lost 6 bases and the J segment 5 bases; nucleotides outside the gene matches: 7. Germline CDR1 DFQATT, CDR2 SNEGSKA (reference sequence). As DNA, the CDR3 is TGCAGTGCGGACAGCGGGAGGGCCGACAATGAGCAGTTCTTC. This gives the protein CSADSGRADNEQFF.

This clonotype was found a few times. V is TRBV27 and J is TRBJ1-3; D not resolved. Trimming cost V 5 bases and J 6 bases, with 11 bases left between them. The CDR3 is 13 amino acids. Germline CDR1 reads MNHEY; CDR2 reads SMNVEV (reference sequence). The CDR3 sequence is CASSPGSENTIYF. In nucleotides, the CDR3 is TGTGCCAGCAGTCCCGGGTCGGAAAACACCATATATTTT.

V is TRBV7-9 and J is TRBJ1-5; D is uncertain. The V gene's germline CDR1 is SEHNR and CDR2 FQNEAQ (reference sequence). This CDR3 has 16 amino acids. Between the trimmed V and J ends, which lost 5 bases and 7 bases, there was a span of 21 bases. The CDR3 sequence: CASSQNLGSADQPQHF. DNA for the CDR3: TGTGCCAGCAGCCAAAACCTGGGGTCTGCGGACCAGCCCCAGCATTTT.

The rearrangement links TRBV29-1 to TRBJ2-7, with D perhaps matching TRBD1 or TRBD2 (6 bases each). The CDR3 is 14 amino acids. V lost 0 bases and J lost 3, with 12 bases in between. Looked up from germline, CDR1 is SQVTM and CDR2 is ANQGSEA. The CDR3 reads CSVEEEGTSYEQYF. In DNA form, the CDR3 reads TGCAGCGTTGAAGAGGAGGGGACAAGCTACGAGCAGTACTTC.

The V call is TRBV5-6, the J call TRBJ1-1, with 7 positions matching TRBD1. The length of the CDR3 is 15 residues. CDR1 is SGHDT, CDR2 YYEEEE, per germline. V shed 4 bases and J 1 base; nucleotides not matched to a gene: 7. CDR3 in DNA: TGTGCCAGCAGCACTGACAGGGAAGCGAACACTGAAGCTTTCTTT. Protein sequence: CASSTDREANTEAFF.

The chain has TRBV2 and TRBJ2-3, with 16 bases that match TRBD2. J gave up 4 bases and V 6 bases, and 13 bases lay outside the gene matches. From germline, CDR1 is SNHLY and CDR2 FYNNEI. The CDR3 has 19 residues. CDR3 loop: CASRDHGTSGGAVADTQYF. The CDR3 DNA follows: TGTGCCAGCAGAGACCACGGGACTAGCGGGGGGGCCGTGGCAGATACGCAGTATTTT.

This clonotype was picked up a small number of times. This chain joins TRBV28 and TRBJ1-1; 7 bases are a match to TRBD1. J gave up 3 bases and V 5 bases, and 6 bases lay outside the gene matches. CDR1 and CDR2 from the germline V gene are MDHEN and SYDVKM. The CDR3 loop spans 14 amino acids. Here the CDR3 reads CASSPPDRDTEAFF. CDR3 bases: TGTGCCAGCAGTCCGCCCGACAGGGACACTGAAGCTTTCTTT.

CDR3 sequence: CSFSPAGADTEAFF. The CDR3 DNA follows: TGCAGCTTTTCGCCGGCAGGGGCGGACACTGAAGCTTTCTTT. The chain recombines TRBV29-1 with TRBJ1-1, with D tentatively TRBD1 (6 bases). The CDR3 runs 14 residues. Germline assignment: CDR1 SQVTM and CDR2 ANQGSEA. With 8 bases removed from V and 3 bases from J, the gap between germline ends came to 19 bases.

The V call is TRBV18, the J call TRBJ1-2, with 10 bases that match TRBD1. V shed 3 bases and J 8 bases; nucleotides not matched to a gene: 3. Germline V gene lookup returns CDR1 KGHSH and CDR2 LQKENI. The CDR3 consists of 13 residues. The chain's CDR3 is CASSPLGQGGYTF. DNA of the CDR3: TGTGCCAGCTCACCGTTGGGACAGGGGGGCTACACCTTC. Variable domain in full (rest from reference TRBV18 and TRBJ1-2): NAGVMQNPRHLVRRRGQEARLRCSPMKGHSHVYWYRQLPEEGLKFMVYLQKENIIDESGMPKERFSAEFPKEGPSILRIQQVVRGDSAAYFCASSPLGQGGYTFGSGTRLTVV.

In this sample, this clonotype turned up once. The chain carries TRBV2 and TRBJ1-3; D perhaps matches TRBD1 (6 bases). Trimming stripped 4 bases from V and 1 base from J, with 11 bases between. The CDR3 sequence is 15 residues long. Germline lookup yields CDR1 SNHLY and CDR2 FYNNEI. CDR3 bases: TGTGCCAGCAGTGGAGGGGGGGCATCTGGAAACACCATATATTTT. Translating gives CASSGGGASGNTIYF.

This chain links TRBV10-3 with TRBJ2-7; TRBD1 is a possible D gene (6 bases). CDR3 size: 13 residues. Trimming removed 0 bases from V and 6 bases from J, with 9 bases in between. Germline CDR1 and CDR2: ENHRY and SYGVKD. CDR3 DNA sequence: TGTGCCATCAGTGAGTCCTCAGGGGTCGAGCAGTACTTC. Translation: CAISESSGVEQYF.

V is TRBV5-1 and J is TRBJ2-1, with unresolved D. Germline V gene lookup returns CDR1 SGHRS and CDR2 YFSETQ. V lost 0 bases and J lost 10, with 11 bases in between. CDR3 length: 13 residues. CDR3 coding DNA: TGCGCCAGCAGCTTGGCGTATTGGGCCGAGCAGTTCTTC. Its translation: CASSLAYWAEQFF. Using reference TRBV5-1 and TRBJ2-1 for the parts outside the CDR3, the full variable domain is KAGVTQTPRYLIKTRGQQVTLSCSPISGHRSVSWYQQTPGQGLQFLFEYFSETQRNKGNFPGRFSGRQFSNSRSEMNVSTLELGDSALYLCASSLAYWAEQFFGPGTRLTVL.

The V and J genes are TRBV6-5 and TRBJ1-6, with D possibly being TRBD1 (5 bases). This CDR3 is 16 amino acids long. In germline, CDR1 is MNHEY, CDR2 SVGAGI. V lost 2 bases and J lost 0, with 8 bases in between. CDR3 residues: CASSYGASSYNSPLHF. Written as DNA, the CDR3 is TGTGCCAGCAGTTACGGGGCCAGCTCCTATAATTCACCCCTCCACTTT.

This clonotype was recorded once. This chain links TRBV12-3 or TRBV12-4 with TRBJ1-1; D is ambiguous. V shed 3 bases and J shed 11 bases, with 4 bases lying between them. This CDR3 comprises 9 residues. The CDR3 DNA follows: TGTGCCAGCAGTTTGTTCGCTTTCTTT. Protein product: CASSLFAFF.

The rearrangement uses TRBV20-1 and TRBJ1-3; 9 nucleotides agree with TRBD1. Germline CDR1 DFQATT, CDR2 SNEGSKA (reference sequence). The V and J ends lost 3 bases and 0 bases, in that order; junction bases with no gene match: 18. The CDR3 is 20 residues long. In nucleotides, the CDR3 is TGCAGTGCTAGGGAAGAGGAGCCGGGACAGGGATCTTCCTCTGGAAACACCATATATTTT. This sequence encodes CSAREEEPGQGSSSGNTIYF.

The chain is built from TRBV20-1 and TRBJ2-1, with unresolved D. Germline V lookup: CDR1 DFQATT, CDR2 SNEGSKA (reference sequence). V dropped 0 bases and J dropped 4 bases, with 22 bases sitting between them. This CDR3 is 18 amino acids long. This CDR3 reads CSARDSRSTSPYYNEQFF. CDR3 DNA: TGCAGTGCTAGAGATAGTCGATCGACGTCCCCTTATTACAATGAGCAGTTCTTC.

This chain connects TRBV5-1 to TRBJ2-2; D not resolved. The CDR3 runs 15 residues. Per germline, CDR1 SGHRS and CDR2 YFSETQ. With 4 bases removed from V and 6 bases from J, the gap between germline ends came to 16 bases. CDR3 bases: TGCGCCAGCAGCCCCTGGTCCGGGTTAGCCGGGGAGCTGTTTTTT. Translation gives CASSPWSGLAGELFF.

This sequence joins TRBV27 and TRBJ1-1; D possibly corresponds to TRBD1 (6 bases). CDR3 length equals 14 residues. V was pared by 6 bases and J by 5 bases, with 16 bases between. CDR1 MNHEY and CDR2 SMNVEV come from the germline V gene (reference sequence). The CDR3 bases are TGTGCCAGCAGATACGGGGGCGCAGGGACTGAAGCTTTCTTT. Translated, it gives CASRYGGAGTEAFF.

The chain couples TRBV30 to TRBJ2-7; TRBD1 matches 7 bases. With 6 bases clipped from V and 2 bases from J, the junction kept 4 bases outside the gene matches. This CDR3 contains 12 residues. From germline, CDR1 is GTSNPN and CDR2 SVGIG (reference sequence). CDR3 amino acids: CACGQVTYEQYF. Written as DNA, the CDR3 is TGTGCCTGTGGACAGGTTACCTACGAGCAGTACTTC.